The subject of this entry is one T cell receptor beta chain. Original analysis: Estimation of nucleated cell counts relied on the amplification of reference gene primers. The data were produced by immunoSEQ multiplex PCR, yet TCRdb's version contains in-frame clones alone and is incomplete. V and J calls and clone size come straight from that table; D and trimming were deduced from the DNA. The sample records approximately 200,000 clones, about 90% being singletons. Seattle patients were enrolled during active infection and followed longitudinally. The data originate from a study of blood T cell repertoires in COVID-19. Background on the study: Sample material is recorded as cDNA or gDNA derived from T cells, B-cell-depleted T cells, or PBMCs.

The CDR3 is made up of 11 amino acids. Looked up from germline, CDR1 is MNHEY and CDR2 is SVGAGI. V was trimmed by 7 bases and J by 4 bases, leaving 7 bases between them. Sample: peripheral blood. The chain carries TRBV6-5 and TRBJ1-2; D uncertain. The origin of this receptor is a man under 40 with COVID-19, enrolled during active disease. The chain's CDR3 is CASTAIYGYTF. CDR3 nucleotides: TGTGCCAGCACCGCTATCTATGGCTACACCTTC.